A selection of T cell receptor beta chains follows, all from one sample in a study of radiation and T cells in renal cell carcinoma. Assay: immunoSEQ multiplex PCR; the TCRdb copy retains only in-frame clones and omits some. The repertoire holds about 120,000 clones, with around 80% as singletons. Sequenced here: blood, sampled from a patient whose treatment included radiotherapy and nephrectomy. The receptors here all came from a man in his fifties or sixties with renal cell carcinoma. The CDR3 runs from the conserved cysteine through the conserved F or W. A D gene is named only where the DNA matches it firmly. Rows may omit the clone size; those that give it use once, few, many or a size class.

D	J	size	V	CDR3	DNA
TRBD1	TRBJ2-7	-	TRBV5-4	CASSSQGARNEQYF	TGTGCCAGCAGTTCACAGGGGGCGCGCAACGAGCAGTACTTC
-	TRBJ2-1	few	TRBV19	CASSIDGGYNEQFF	TGTGCCAGTAGTATAGACGGAGGTTACAATGAGCAGTTCTTC
-	TRBJ2-2	-	TRBV19	CASRNRQVSGELFF	TGTGCCAGTAGGAATAGACAGGTATCCGGGGAGCTGTTTTTT
-	TRBJ2-1	-	TRBV9	CASSVFGGGYNEQFF	TGTGCCAGCAGCGTTTTTGGTGGGGGCTACAATGAGCAGTTCTTC
-	TRBJ1-3	-	TRBV30	CAWSSGNSGNTIYF	TGTGCCTGGAGCTCCGGGAACTCTGGAAACACCATATATTTT
-	TRBJ1-6	-	TRBV5-1	CASSLGADPSSSPLHF	TGCGCCAGCAGCTTGGGGGCGGACCCTTCGAGTTCACCCCTCCACTTT
TRBD2	TRBJ2-3	-	TRBV19	CASSSRPGLAGGRGTDTQYF	TGTGCCAGTAGTTCCCGACCGGGACTAGCGGGAGGGCGGGGCACAGATACGCAGTATTTT
-	TRBJ2-7	-	TRBV27	CASSPAAGAGTYEQYF	TGTGCCAGCAGTCCTGCTGCCGGGGCAGGGACCTACGAGCAGTACTTC
TRBD2	TRBJ2-1	-	TRBV9	CASSSTSGSLNEQFF	TGTGCCAGCAGCTCCACTAGCGGGAGTTTGAATGAGCAGTTCTTC
TRBD1	TRBJ1-5	-	TRBV4-1	CASSQPGTGGPVQRQPQHF	TGCGCCAGCAGCCAGCCCGGGACAGGGGGCCCGGTTCAAAGGCAGCCCCAGCATTTT